These 17 T cell receptor beta chains came from one sample sequenced in a study of blood T cell repertoires in COVID-19. Assay used: immunoSEQ multiplex PCR; TCRdb lists only in-frame clones, some missing. The sample lists about 310,000 clones, 87% occurring once. The sequenced sample consisted of peripheral blood. These receptors were taken from a middle-aged man with active or convalescent COVID-19.

The CDR3 region is CASSPGAYNEQFF. CDR3 sequence (DNA): TGTGCCAGCTCACCAGGGGCGTACAATGAGCAGTTCTTC. This sequence joins TRBV18 and TRBJ2-1; TRBD1 might be the D (5 bases). CDR3 length: 13 residues. V was shortened by 2 bases and J by 4 bases, with 6 bases between the two germline ends. CDR1 is KGHSH, CDR2 LQKENI, per germline.

The V gene is TRBV12-3 or TRBV12-4, the J gene TRBJ1-5, with D uncertain. V lost 6 bases, J lost 7 bases, and 13 bases lay in between. CDR3 size: 13 residues. CDR3: CASSRLGGQPQHF. The DNA for the CDR3 is TGTGCCAGCAGCCGCCTTGGAGGGCAGCCCCAGCATTTT.

The rearrangement links TRBV4-2 to TRBJ2-7; D may be TRBD2 (5 bases). The CDR3 is made up of 14 amino acids. Germline V gene data show CDR1 as LGHNA and CDR2 as YNFKEQ. Deletions cut 4 bases from V and 5 bases from J, with 15 bases between. As DNA, the CDR3 is TGTGCCAGCAGCCCCGAGGACGGGGAAAACGAGCAGTACTTC. Amino acids: CASSPEDGENEQYF.

This clone came up once. This sequence joins TRBV15 and TRBJ1-1; D not certain. The CDR3 extends over 13 amino acids. Per the germline V gene, CDR1 is LNHNV and CDR2 is YYDKDF (reference sequence). Trimming pared 0 bases from V and 5 bases from J, leaving 7 bases between. The CDR3 region has the DNA TGTGCCACCAGCAGAGATGAGGGAACTGAAGCTTTCTTT. It codes for CATSRDEGTEAFF.

The genes are TRBV4-3 and TRBJ1-6, with D hard to call. The CDR3 consists of 14 residues. V gave up 0 bases and J gave up 7 bases, with 7 bases separating them. Per germline, CDR1 LGHNA and CDR2 YSLEER. DNA of the CDR3: TGCGCCAGCAGCCAAGACCCCAGAAATTCACCCCTCCACTTT. It specifies CASSQDPRNSPLHF.

The chain uses TRBV27 and TRBJ2-1, with 7 bases aligning to TRBD2. The ends lost 4 bases at V and 7 bases at J; junction bases unmatched: 1. The CDR3 is 12 amino acids. Germline-derived CDR1 and CDR2 are MNHEY and SMNVEV (reference sequence). The CDR3 nucleotides are TGTGCCAGCAGTTGGACTAGGAATGAGCAGTTCTTC. Encoded protein: CASSWTRNEQFF.

The CDR3 coding sequence is TGCGCCAGCAGCTTGGGTGGGACAGGAGGCACAGATACGCAGTATTTT. The encoded protein is CASSLGGTGGTDTQYF. This chain connects TRBV5-1 to TRBJ2-3, with 8 nucleotides matching TRBD1. This CDR3 spans 16 amino acids. The trim removed 0 bases at V and 1 base at J, leaving 4 bases unmatched. Germline V CDR1 and CDR2: SGHRS, YFSETQ. The entire variable domain, with the rest obtained from reference TRBV5-1 and TRBJ2-3, is as follows: KAGVTQTPRYLIKTRGQQVTLSCSPISGHRSVSWYQQTPGQGLQFLFEYFSETQRNKGNFPGRFSGRQFSNSRSEMNVSTLELGDSALYLCASSLGGTGGTDTQYFGPGTRLTVL.

The J gene is TRBJ1-2, the V gene TRBV28; 7 bases are a match to TRBD1. This CDR3 contains 15 residues. Trimming took 5 bases from V and 1 from J; bases not matched to a gene: 7. The V gene's germline CDR1 is MDHEN and CDR2 SYDVKM. The CDR3 protein is CASSVTGRVNYGYTF. The CDR3 nucleotides are TGTGCCAGCAGTGTGACAGGGCGGGTTAACTATGGCTACACCTTC.

The V gene is TRBV30, the J gene TRBJ2-2; D unresolved. In germline, CDR1 is GTSNPN, CDR2 SVGIG (reference sequence). With 4 bases removed from V and 2 bases from J, the gap between germline ends came to 5 bases. CDR3 length: 12 amino acids. CDR3 loop: CAWTRNTGELFF. CDR3 nucleotides: TGTGCCTGGACCAGAAACACCGGGGAGCTGTTTTTT.

This chain uses TRBV27 with TRBJ1-5, with unresolved D. This CDR3 spans 13 amino acids. V lost 6 bases to trimming and J lost 3 bases, with 9 bases between them. The germline V gene has CDR1 MNHEY and CDR2 SMNVEV (reference sequence). This CDR3 is CASRVRNNQPQHF. DNA for the CDR3: TGTGCCAGCAGAGTCAGGAACAATCAGCCCCAGCATTTT.

The genes are TRBV6-5 and TRBJ2-7; D is possibly TRBD2 (6 bases). V lost 8 bases to trimming and J lost 7 bases, with 18 bases between them. Germline V gives CDR1 MNHEY, CDR2 SVGAGI. The CDR3 is made up of 13 amino acids. The CDR3 bases are TGTGCCAGCCGGGCGGGATCCATGCCAGAGCAGTACTTC. It encodes CASRAGSMPEQYF.

The V call is TRBV28, the J call TRBJ1-2, with 10 bases that match TRBD1. J gave up 8 bases and V 4 bases, and 10 bases lay outside the gene matches. The CDR3 totals 15 residues. Per the germline V gene, CDR1 is MDHEN and CDR2 is SYDVKM. In nucleotides, the CDR3 is TGTGCCAGCAGTTCACCCTTCGGGACAGGGGAAGGCTACACCTTC. Translation gives CASSSPFGTGEGYTF.

This clone has a single count. The chain couples TRBV7-9 to TRBJ2-1, with TRBD1 identical over 8 bases. Per the germline V gene, CDR1 is SEHNR and CDR2 is FQNEAQ (reference sequence). The CDR3 has 15 residues. Trimming cost V 5 bases and J 6 bases; bases outside gene matches: 9. The CDR3 bases are TGTGCCAGCAGCCCGTCCGGGACAGGCATCAATGAGCAGTTCTTC. This encodes CASSPSGTGINEQFF.

Only a few counts were recorded for this clone. V usage is TRBV5-4 and J usage is TRBJ2-7, with 9 bases matching TRBD2. The CDR3 sequence is 15 residues long. V lost 4 bases, J lost 4 bases, and 9 bases stayed unmatched. Germline V CDR1 and CDR2: SGHNT, YYREEE (reference sequence). The CDR3 DNA follows: TGTGCCAGCAGCCCTACCGAGCGGGGGGATTACGAGCAGTACTTC. Residues: CASSPTERGDYEQYF.

The chain has TRBV5-4 and TRBJ2-7; D perhaps matches TRBD1 (5 bases). V lost 0 bases and J lost 3, with 13 bases in between. From germline, CDR1 is SGHNT and CDR2 YYREEE (reference sequence). The CDR3 is 15 amino acids. CDR3 coding DNA: TGTGCCAGCAGCTTGGCCCAGGGTACGGGCTACGAGCAGTACTTC. Residues: CASSLAQGTGYEQYF.

Concerning this clone itself: One end of the junction does not line up with germline, which may come from a read error. The CDR3 here is CASSLTGGRWDEQFF. CDR3 nucleotides: TGTGCTAGCAGCTTGACAGGGGGCAGGTGGGATGAGCAGTTCTTC. The chain is built from TRBV7-7 and TRBJ2-1; 10 nucleotides align to TRBD1. Germline values: CDR1 SSHAT, CDR2 FNYEAQ (reference sequence). The CDR3 totals 15 residues.

The J gene is TRBJ2-3, the V gene TRBV5-1, with 7 nucleotides matching TRBD2. The V and J ends lost 0 bases and 0 bases, in that order; junction bases with no gene match: 4. Germline V lookup: CDR1 SGHRS, CDR2 YFSETQ. The CDR3 is 16 residues long. As DNA, the CDR3 is TGCGCCAGCAGCTTGGCCTCAGCGGGGAGCACAGATACGCAGTATTTT. Residues: CASSLASAGSTDTQYF. The whole variable domain, remainder taken from reference TRBV5-1 and TRBJ2-3, is KAGVTQTPRYLIKTRGQQVTLSCSPISGHRSVSWYQQTPGQGLQFLFEYFSETQRNKGNFPGRFSGRQFSNSRSEMNVSTLELGDSALYLCASSLASAGSTDTQYFGPGTRLTVL.